These 21 T cell receptor beta chains came from one sample sequenced in a study of OX40 agonist ivuxolimab in advanced cancers. Measured with immunoSEQ multiplex PCR; TCRdb has only the in-frame clones, and not every one. The sample consists of over 40,000 clones, approximately 88% of them appearing once. The sequenced sample was CD4+ or CD8+ T cells sorted from blood, obtained in a trial of the OX40 agonist ivuxolimab. Source of these receptors: an adult with an advanced solid tumor such as melanoma, head and neck, liver or kidney cancer.

The genes are TRBV18 and TRBJ2-3; 8 nucleotides match TRBD2. The CDR3 runs to 16 residues. Germline CDR1 reads KGHSH; CDR2 reads LQKENI. The V segment lost 2 bases and the J segment 2 bases; nucleotides outside the gene matches: 6. CDR3 bases: TGTGCCAGCTCACCAGGCACTAGCGGAAACACAGATACGCAGTATTTT. As protein: CASSPGTSGNTDTQYF.

The chain carries TRBV6-1 and TRBJ2-2, with D unclear. Per the germline V gene, CDR1 is MNHNS and CDR2 is SASEGT. The V gene lost 2 bases and the J gene lost 2 bases, with 18 bases spanning the gap. The CDR3 length is 18 residues. This CDR3 reads CASSERVPQQANTGELFF. CDR3 DNA: TGTGCCAGCAGTGAAAGAGTCCCGCAACAAGCTAACACCGGGGAGCTGTTTTTT.

V and J are TRBV18 and TRBJ1-5, with D possibly being TRBD1 (6 bases). Trimming pared 1 base from V and 0 bases from J, leaving 16 bases between. This CDR3 is built from 18 residues. Looked up from germline, CDR1 is KGHSH and CDR2 is LQKENI. The CDR3 nucleotides are TGTGCCAGCTCACCACGGGGGGCGCAGGGATTTAGCAATCAGCCCCAGCATTTT. It translates to CASSPRGAQGFSNQPQHF.

Here the CDR3 DNA reads TGTGCCAGCAGTATTAGCGGGAGGGTTCCCTACGAGCAGTACTTC. This encodes CASSISGRVPYEQYF. The chain has TRBV28 and TRBJ2-7; 11 bases line up with TRBD2. This CDR3 spans 15 amino acids. V was clipped by 5 bases and J by 2 bases; unmatched bases: 5. The germline CDR1 and CDR2 sequences are MDHEN and SYDVKM.

The rearrangement links TRBV19 to TRBJ1-3; D gene uncertain. The V gene lost 11 bases and the J gene lost 0 bases, with 14 bases spanning the gap. Germline loops: CDR1 LNHDA, CDR2 SQIVND (reference sequence). This CDR3 has 14 residues. CDR3 protein: CAARGFFSGNTIYF. The DNA of the CDR3 is TGTGCCGCCCGCGGATTCTTCTCTGGAAACACCATATATTTT.

The rearrangement links TRBV15 to TRBJ2-1; no definite D call. Germline loops: CDR1 LNHNV, CDR2 YYDKDF (reference sequence). This CDR3 is built from 13 residues. The germline V and J ends were trimmed by 1 base and 8 bases, with 9 bases remaining between them. The DNA for the CDR3 is TGTGCCACCAGCAGAGTAGCTACGGATGAGCAGTTCTTC. It encodes CATSRVATDEQFF.

J is TRBJ2-7 and V is TRBV25-1; TRBD2 is a possible D gene (5 bases). Germline CDR1 reads MGHDK; CDR2 reads SYGVNS. This CDR3 spans 17 amino acids. Trimming pared 4 bases from V and 0 bases from J, leaving 19 bases between. The CDR3 loop is CASSVNPWRAASYEQYF. CDR3 bases: TGTGCCAGCAGTGTAAATCCCTGGCGGGCGGCCTCCTACGAGCAGTACTTC.

The chain joins TRBV19 to TRBJ1-5, with 7 bases matching TRBD1. After removal of 10 bases from V and 6 bases from J, the junction contained 18 bases not matched to a gene. Germline V gives CDR1 LNHDA, CDR2 SQIVND (reference sequence). CDR3 length: 16 amino acids. CDR3 coding DNA: TGTGCCACCAGAGACGGAGGGGGCTTAGGTACTCAGCCCCAGCATTTT. Amino acid sequence: CATRDGGGLGTQPQHF.

The chain is built from TRBV11-1 and TRBJ1-6; possibly TRBD1 for D (5 bases). Trimming shortened V by 6 bases and J by 11 bases, and 14 bases separated the two germline ends. From germline, CDR1 is SGHAT and CDR2 FQDESV (reference sequence). This CDR3 comprises 13 residues. The DNA of the CDR3 is TGTGCCAGCAGTATTGTAAGGGGAGCACCCCTCCACTTT. It is translated as CASSIVRGAPLHF.

In this sample, this clone turned up a few times. CDR3 protein: CASSLLAGAVGEQFF. In DNA, the CDR3 is TGTGCCAGTAGTTTACTAGCGGGAGCTGTCGGTGAGCAGTTCTTC. This rearrangement joins TRBV19 to TRBJ2-1, with 11 bases fitting TRBD2. Trimming removed 5 bases from V and 9 bases from J; junction bases left unmatched: 9. This CDR3 has 15 residues. Germline V CDR1 and CDR2: LNHDA, SQIVND (reference sequence).

The J gene is TRBJ2-1, the V gene TRBV20-1; D unclear. This CDR3 is built from 10 residues. Trimming pared 3 bases from V and 6 bases from J, leaving 3 bases between. Germline V lookup: CDR1 DFQATT, CDR2 SNEGSKA (reference sequence). CDR3 residues: CSASFNEQFF. Written as DNA, the CDR3 is TGCAGTGCTAGTTTCAATGAGCAGTTCTTC.

The genes are TRBV5-4 and TRBJ2-4; D perhaps matches TRBD2 (5 bases). Trimming left V 1 base short and J 0 bases short, with 8 bases between. The CDR3 loop spans 15 amino acids. CDR1 SGHNT and CDR2 YYREEE come from the germline V gene (reference sequence). The CDR3 sequence is CASSLTGSAKNIQYF. The CDR3 DNA follows: TGTGCCAGCAGCTTGACGGGATCAGCCAAAAACATTCAGTACTTC. The complete variable domain, with remaining parts taken from reference TRBV5-4 and TRBJ2-4, reads ETGVTQSPTHLIKTRGQQVTLRCSSQSGHNTVSWYQQALGQGPQFIFQYYREEENGRGNFPPRFSGLQFPNYSSELNVNALELDDSALYLCASSLTGSAKNIQYFGAGTRLSVL.

The chain carries TRBV14 and TRBJ2-7, with TRBD2 matching 9 bases. This CDR3 has 16 amino acids. Germline V gives CDR1 SGHDN, CDR2 FVKESK. V was clipped by 5 bases and J by 2 bases; unmatched bases: 10. CDR3 sequence reads: CASSNSLAGSPYEQYF. The DNA for the CDR3 is TGTGCCAGCAGCAACTCCCTAGCGGGGTCCCCCTACGAGCAGTACTTC.

The gene calls are TRBV19 and TRBJ1-3, with D unresolved. Germline V lookup: CDR1 LNHDA, CDR2 SQIVND (reference sequence). The V end lost 5 bases, the J end lost 0 bases, and 5 bases lay between the germline ends. This CDR3 is 13 amino acids long. The CDR3 DNA is TGTGCCAGTAGTTCCAACTCTGGAAACACCATATATTTT. Translated: CASSSNSGNTIYF.

The genes are TRBV5-4 and TRBJ2-1; 9 bases are shared with TRBD1. CDR1 is SGHNT, CDR2 YYREEE, per germline (reference sequence). This CDR3 has 16 amino acids. V lost 4 bases to trimming and J lost 2 bases; unmatched junction nucleotides: 7. The chain's CDR3 is CASSQGDRAPYNEQFF. CDR3 DNA: TGTGCCAGCAGCCAAGGGGACAGGGCTCCCTACAATGAGCAGTTCTTC.

The chain joins TRBV18 to TRBJ2-7; no reliable D call. V gave up 0 bases and J gave up 4 bases, with 7 bases separating them. The CDR3 runs to 13 residues. Germline-derived CDR1 and CDR2 are KGHSH and LQKENI. This CDR3 is CASSPPSRYEQYF. CDR3 bases: TGTGCCAGCTCACCACCGTCCCGGTACGAGCAGTACTTC.

The rearrangement joins TRBV21-1 to TRBJ2-6; the table assigns TRBD2, which was not confirmed against the DNA. TRBV21-1 is flagged as a pseudogene. The CDR3 runs 16 residues. CDR3 region: CASTRLNVSGANVLTF. In DNA form, the CDR3 reads TGTGCCAGCACCAGACTTAATGTCTCTGGGGCCAACGTCCTGACTTTC.

V usage is TRBV7-2 and J usage is TRBJ2-7; perhaps D is TRBD1 or TRBD2 (6 bases each). The V end lost 0 bases, the J end lost 3 bases, and 12 bases lay between the germline ends. Germline CDR1 SGHTA, CDR2 FQGNSA. The CDR3 sequence is 15 residues long. CDR3 amino acids: CASSLAGGDRYEQYF. The CDR3 nucleotides read TGTGCCAGCAGCTTAGCGGGGGGCGATCGCTACGAGCAGTACTTC.

This clone turned up a few times. J is TRBJ1-1 and V is TRBV5-1; no reliable D call. Germline CDR1 reads SGHRS; CDR2 reads YFSETQ. This CDR3 contains 16 residues. V was pared by 3 bases and J by 0 bases, with 15 bases between. In nucleotides, the CDR3 is TGCGCCAGCAGCTCTAAGCTGGTAGGGATGAACACTGAAGCTTTCTTT. It specifies CASSSKLVGMNTEAFF.

The V gene is TRBV2, the J gene TRBJ2-7, with D possibly called TRBD1 or TRBD2 (6 bases each). Germline-derived CDR1 and CDR2 are SNHLY and FYNNEI. The CDR3 has 14 amino acids. V lost 4 bases and J 5 bases, leaving 15 bases between the germline ends. CDR3 coding DNA: TGTGCCAGCAGTGTACGCGGAGGGGGAAACGAGCAGTACTTC. Amino acids: CASSVRGGGNEQYF.

The chain combines TRBV5-4 with TRBJ2-5; TRBD2 agrees at 8 bases. From germline, CDR1 is SGHNT and CDR2 YYREEE (reference sequence). The junction had 3 bases not matched to a gene; V was cut back by 1 base and J by 1 base. The CDR3 is 15 residues long. CDR3 DNA sequence: TGTGCCAGCAGCTTGCTCCGGGAGGGCCAAGAGACCCAGTACTTC. Translating gives CASSLLREGQETQYF.